One and the same sample provided the 10 T cell receptor beta chains below, sequenced in a study of T cells in Graves' hyperthyroidism and ophthalmopathy. RNA transcripts gave rise to amplified TCR beta CDR3 regions. The TCR CDR3 first-round RT-PCR relied on the HTBI primer set. TCRdb re-derived calls from the multiplex PCR reads in MiXCR, one entry per CDR3 protein. The sample carries fewer than 650,000 distinct CDR3 sequences, 13% to 15% recorded once. Input material: blood. The source is a young woman with Graves' ophthalmopathy.

The chain uses TRBV20-1 and TRBJ1-5; D perhaps matches TRBD1 (5 bases). Per germline, CDR1 DFQATT and CDR2 SNEGSKA (reference sequence). The CDR3 has 13 residues. V lost 0 bases and J 8 bases, leaving 11 bases between the germline ends. The CDR3 DNA reads as TGCAGTGCTAGAGATCGAACGGGGGAGCCCCAGCATTTT. This codes for CSARDRTGEPQHF.

V gene TRBV19 combines with J gene TRBJ1-6; perhaps TRBD1 as D (5 bases). Germline CDR1 is LNHDA and CDR2 is SQIVND (reference sequence). CDR3 length equals 15 residues. V lost 2 bases and J lost 7, with 12 bases in between. CDR3 DNA: TGTGCCAGTAGTATAAACAGGATGGAGAATTCACCCCTCCACTTT. This codes for CASSINRMENSPLHF.

In this sample, this clonotype turned up a few times. The chain combines TRBV14 with TRBJ2-3, with D possibly matching TRBD1 (5 bases). Deletions cut 3 bases from V and 4 bases from J, with 8 bases between. CDR1 and CDR2 from the germline V gene are SGHDN and FVKESK. This CDR3 spans 13 amino acids. The CDR3 spells CASSQDTSDTQYF. The DNA of the CDR3 is TGTGCCAGCAGCCAGGACACCTCAGATACGCAGTATTTT. The variable domain in full, completed from reference TRBV14 and TRBJ2-3, reads EAGVTQFPSHSVIEKGQTVTLRCDPISGHDNLYWYRRVMGKEIKFLLHFVKESKQDESGMPNNRFLAERTGGTYSTLKVQPAELEDSGVYFCASSQDTSDTQYFGPGTRLTVL.

This clonotype has more than one count but fewer than ten. The chain couples TRBV12-3 or TRBV12-4 to TRBJ1-4, with D possibly being TRBD1 (5 bases). V lost 6 bases and J lost 0, with 14 bases in between. The CDR3 spans 16 residues. The CDR3 sequence is CASRGPTPSTNEKLFF. The CDR3 DNA sequence: TGTGCCAGCAGGGGGCCGACCCCTTCAACTAATGAAAAACTGTTTTTT.

This clonotype was recorded many times. The gene calls are TRBV4-1 and TRBJ1-2; maybe TRBD1 (5 bases). Looked up from germline, CDR1 is MGHRA and CDR2 is YSYEKL. This CDR3 contains 16 residues. Trimming removed 0 bases from V and 6 bases from J, with 17 bases in between. The chain's CDR3 is CASSQERAGKENGYTF. The CDR3 DNA is TGCGCCAGCAGCCAAGAGAGGGCAGGGAAGGAGAATGGCTACACCTTC.

This clonotype was seen a handful of times. The rearrangement joins TRBV7-9 to TRBJ1-2; 11 bases line up with TRBD1. CDR1 and CDR2 from the germline V gene are SEHNR and FQNEAQ (reference sequence). With V trimmed by 5 bases and J by 2 bases, 10 bases remained unmatched. The CDR3 has 17 residues. The CDR3 loop is CASSRTGGDRRNYGYTF. CDR3 sequence (DNA): TGTGCCAGCAGCCGGACAGGGGGCGATCGGCGGAACTATGGCTACACCTTC.

This clonotype was detected many times. The chain joins TRBV18 to TRBJ2-3, with D unresolved. V shed 0 bases and J shed 1 base, with 8 bases lying between them. Germline V lookup: CDR1 KGHSH, CDR2 LQKENI. The CDR3 consists of 15 residues. CDR3 residues: CASSPPARGTDTQYF. CDR3 nucleotides: TGTGCCAGCTCACCACCGGCAAGGGGCACAGATACGCAGTATTTT.

This clonotype appeared many times. The chain combines TRBV30 with TRBJ2-3; 13 nucleotides align to TRBD2. CDR3 length: 18 amino acids. Trimming removed 0 bases from V and 2 bases from J; junction bases left unmatched: 8. Germline values: CDR1 GTSNPN, CDR2 SVGIG (reference sequence). The CDR3 region has the DNA TGTGCCTGGAGTGTACTTGAGGGACTAGCGGGGCTCACAGATACGCAGTATTTT. It specifies CAWSVLEGLAGLTDTQYF. The full variable domain, rest sourced from reference TRBV30 and TRBJ2-3, is SQTIHQWPATLVQPVGSPLSLECTVEGTSNPNLYWYRQAAGRGLQLLFYSVGIGQISSEVPQNLSASRPQDRQFILSSKKLLLSDSGFYLCAWSVLEGLAGLTDTQYFGPGTRLTVL.

This clonotype came up many times. The chain links TRBV5-6 to TRBJ2-5, with 7 bases aligning to TRBD2. CDR1 SGHDT and CDR2 YYEEEE come from the germline V gene. J gave up 1 base and V 0 bases, and 12 bases lay outside the gene matches. The CDR3 totals 18 residues. CDR3 sequence reads: CASSLDTSGGTRQETQYF. CDR3 nucleotides: TGTGCCAGCAGCTTGGATACGTCGGGGGGTACCCGCCAAGAGACCCAGTACTTC.

This clonotype was observed at least ten times. The chain carries TRBV20-1 and TRBJ2-3, with D tentatively TRBD2 (6 bases). V dropped 6 bases and J dropped 0 bases, with 16 bases sitting between them. Per germline, CDR1 DFQATT and CDR2 SNEGSKA (reference sequence). The CDR3 is 15 amino acids. Here the CDR3 reads CSAPSASESTDTQYF. CDR3 nucleotides: TGCAGTGCCCCGTCGGCTAGCGAAAGCACAGATACGCAGTATTTT.